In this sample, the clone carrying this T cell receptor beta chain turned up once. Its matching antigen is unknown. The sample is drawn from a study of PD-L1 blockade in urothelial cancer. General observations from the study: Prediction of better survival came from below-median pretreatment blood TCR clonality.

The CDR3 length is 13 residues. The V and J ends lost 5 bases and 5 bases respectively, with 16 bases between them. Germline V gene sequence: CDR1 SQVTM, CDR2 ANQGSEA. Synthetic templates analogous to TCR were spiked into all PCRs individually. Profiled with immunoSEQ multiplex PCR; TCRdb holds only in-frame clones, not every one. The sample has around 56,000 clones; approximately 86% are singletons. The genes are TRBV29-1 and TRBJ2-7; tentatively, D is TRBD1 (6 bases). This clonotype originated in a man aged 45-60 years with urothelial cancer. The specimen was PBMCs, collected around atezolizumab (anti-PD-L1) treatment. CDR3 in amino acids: CSVSGAPRDEQYF. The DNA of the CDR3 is TGCAGCGTTTCAGGGGCCCCTCGGGACGAGCAGTACTTC.